This T cell receptor (beta chain) derives from a study of blood T cell repertoires in COVID-19. TCRdb's table, derived via immunoSEQ multiplex PCR, lists solely in-frame clones and lacks some. The sample carries more than 200,000 clones, around 90% recorded once. Germline V gene data show CDR1 as LGHDT and CDR2 as YNNKEL (reference sequence). The CDR3 runs 14 residues. The ends were cut back, 2 bases at V and 2 bases at J, with 9 bases in the middle. Source material: peripheral blood. This receptor was identified in a man between 65 and 85 years old with acute or convalescent COVID-19. This chain connects TRBV3-1 (or the pseudogene TRBV3-2) to TRBJ1-2; D remains unclear. The CDR3 nucleotides are TGTGCCAGCAGCCAACGCAGACTCAACTATGGCTACACCTTC. Translation gives CASSQRRLNYGYTF.